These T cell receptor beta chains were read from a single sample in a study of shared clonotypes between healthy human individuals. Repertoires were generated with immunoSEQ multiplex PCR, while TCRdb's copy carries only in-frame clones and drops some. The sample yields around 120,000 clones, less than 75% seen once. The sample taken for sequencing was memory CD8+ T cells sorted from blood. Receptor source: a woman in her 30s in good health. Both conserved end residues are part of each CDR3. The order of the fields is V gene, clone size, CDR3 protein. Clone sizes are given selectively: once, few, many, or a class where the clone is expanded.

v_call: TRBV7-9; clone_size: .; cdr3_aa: CASSINSGANVLTF
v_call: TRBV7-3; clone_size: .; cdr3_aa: CASSLSAGGPTYNEQFF
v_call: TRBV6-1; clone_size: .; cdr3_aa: CASRDGQGTPYEQYF
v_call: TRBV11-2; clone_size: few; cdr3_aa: CASSPEIGEQYF
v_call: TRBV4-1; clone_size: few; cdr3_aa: CASSQVVVTEAFF
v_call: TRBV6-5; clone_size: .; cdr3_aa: CASSLTAYSNQPQHF
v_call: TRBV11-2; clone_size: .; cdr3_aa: CASSLDQDGFGHTTYEQYF
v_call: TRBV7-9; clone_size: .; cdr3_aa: CASSSTGDFHEQYF
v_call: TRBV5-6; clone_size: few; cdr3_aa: CASRGQDLGEQYF
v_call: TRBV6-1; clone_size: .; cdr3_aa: CASSESPWERQYF
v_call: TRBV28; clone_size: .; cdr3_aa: CASSNPRGAGNTIYF
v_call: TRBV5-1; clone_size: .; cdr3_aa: CASSPRQGFVFNEQFF
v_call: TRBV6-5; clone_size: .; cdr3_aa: CASSPTNREFYEQFF
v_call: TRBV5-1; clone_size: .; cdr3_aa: CASSKSQTNTGELFF
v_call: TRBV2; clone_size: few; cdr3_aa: CASMLGTNYGYTF
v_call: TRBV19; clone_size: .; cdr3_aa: CASRESLGLHTQYF
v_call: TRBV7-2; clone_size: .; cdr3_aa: CASSPRTSYEQYF
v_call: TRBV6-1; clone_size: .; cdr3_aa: CASSEWSKGTNNEQFF
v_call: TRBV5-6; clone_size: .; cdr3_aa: CASSSLGNNEQFF
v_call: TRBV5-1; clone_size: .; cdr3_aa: CASSLEARLPYEQYF
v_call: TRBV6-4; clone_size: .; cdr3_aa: CASSDYGTRDTGELFF
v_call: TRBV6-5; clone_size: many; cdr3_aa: CASSYSAGGVETQYF
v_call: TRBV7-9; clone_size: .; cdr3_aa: CASSLDSCEQYF
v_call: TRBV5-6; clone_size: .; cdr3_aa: CASSWGKDGYTF
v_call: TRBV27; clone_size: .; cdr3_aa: CASSLYSGSETQYF
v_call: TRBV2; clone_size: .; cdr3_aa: CASSEARPGDYYEQYF
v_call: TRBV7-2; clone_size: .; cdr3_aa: CASSPWSKQFF
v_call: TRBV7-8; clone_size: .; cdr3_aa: CASTQVSGPGANVLTF
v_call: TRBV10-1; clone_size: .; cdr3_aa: CASSPGLSYEQYF
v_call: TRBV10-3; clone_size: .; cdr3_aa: CAISDPGTGNGYEQYF
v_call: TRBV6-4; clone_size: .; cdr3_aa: CASSSTSGGTDTQYF